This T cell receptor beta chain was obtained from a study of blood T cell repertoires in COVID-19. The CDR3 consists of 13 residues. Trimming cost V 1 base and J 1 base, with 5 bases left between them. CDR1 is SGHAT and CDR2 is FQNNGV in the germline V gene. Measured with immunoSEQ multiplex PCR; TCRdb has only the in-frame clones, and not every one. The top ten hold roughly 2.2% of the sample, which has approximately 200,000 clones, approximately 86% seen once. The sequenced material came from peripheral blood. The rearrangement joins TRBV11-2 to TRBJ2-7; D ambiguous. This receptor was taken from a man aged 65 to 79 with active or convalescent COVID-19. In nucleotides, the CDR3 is TGTGCCAGCAGCTTAGCTAGTTCCTACGAGCAGTACTTC. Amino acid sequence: CASSLASSYEQYF.